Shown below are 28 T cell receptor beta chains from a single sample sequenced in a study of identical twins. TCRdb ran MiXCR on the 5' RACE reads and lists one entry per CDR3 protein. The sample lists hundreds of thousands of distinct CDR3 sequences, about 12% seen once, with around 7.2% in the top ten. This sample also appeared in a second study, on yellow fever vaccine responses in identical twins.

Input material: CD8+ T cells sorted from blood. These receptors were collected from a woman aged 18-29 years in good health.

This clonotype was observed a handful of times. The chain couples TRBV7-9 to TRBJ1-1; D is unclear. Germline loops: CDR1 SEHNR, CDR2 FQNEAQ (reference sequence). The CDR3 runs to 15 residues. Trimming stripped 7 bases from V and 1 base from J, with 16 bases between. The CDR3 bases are TGTGCCAGCAACCCCAACCTGGGAAGGAACACTGAAGCTTTCTTT. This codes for CASNPNLGRNTEAFF.

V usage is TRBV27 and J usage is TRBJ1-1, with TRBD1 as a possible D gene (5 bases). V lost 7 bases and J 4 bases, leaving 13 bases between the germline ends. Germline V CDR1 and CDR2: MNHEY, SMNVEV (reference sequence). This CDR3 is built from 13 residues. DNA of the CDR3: TGTGCCAGCATGAGTGGGGCCGGCACTGAAGCTTTCTTT. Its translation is CASMSGAGTEAFF.

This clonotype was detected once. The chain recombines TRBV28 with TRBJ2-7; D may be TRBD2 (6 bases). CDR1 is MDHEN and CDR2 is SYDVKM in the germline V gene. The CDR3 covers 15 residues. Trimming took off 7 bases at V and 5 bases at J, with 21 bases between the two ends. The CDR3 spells CASTLGRETVDEQYF. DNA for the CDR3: TGTGCCAGCACTTTGGGCCGGGAGACGGTCGACGAGCAGTACTTC.

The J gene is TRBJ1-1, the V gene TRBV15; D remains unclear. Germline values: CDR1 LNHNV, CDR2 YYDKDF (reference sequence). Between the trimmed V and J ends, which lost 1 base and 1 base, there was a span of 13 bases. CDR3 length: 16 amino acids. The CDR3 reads CATSRGSGGENTEAFF. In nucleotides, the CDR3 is TGTGCCACCAGCAGAGGAAGCGGTGGGGAGAACACTGAAGCTTTCTTT.

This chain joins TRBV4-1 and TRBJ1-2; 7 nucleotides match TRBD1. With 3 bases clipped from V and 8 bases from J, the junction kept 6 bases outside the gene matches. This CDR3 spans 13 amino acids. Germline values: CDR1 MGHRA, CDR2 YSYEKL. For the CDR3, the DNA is TGCGCCAGCAGCCACGAGACAGGGCTGGGCTACACCTTC. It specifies CASSHETGLGYTF.

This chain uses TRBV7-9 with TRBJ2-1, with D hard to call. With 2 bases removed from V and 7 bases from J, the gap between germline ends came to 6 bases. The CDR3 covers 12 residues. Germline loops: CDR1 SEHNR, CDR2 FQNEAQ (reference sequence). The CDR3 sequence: CASSLSKNEQFF. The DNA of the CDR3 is TGTGCCAGCAGCTTAAGTAAGAATGAGCAGTTCTTC.

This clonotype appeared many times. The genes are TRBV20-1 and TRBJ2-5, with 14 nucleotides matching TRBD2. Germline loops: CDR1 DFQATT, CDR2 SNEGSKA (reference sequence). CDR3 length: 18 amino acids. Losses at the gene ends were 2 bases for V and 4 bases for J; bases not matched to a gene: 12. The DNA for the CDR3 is TGCAGTGCTAGACCCCAGGGACTAGCGGGAGCAAAAAGAGAGACCCAGTACTTC. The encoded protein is CSARPQGLAGAKRETQYF.

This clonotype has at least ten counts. The CDR3 reads CASSLAEQSTDTQYF. The DNA of the CDR3 is TGCGCCAGCAGCTTGGCCGAGCAGAGCACAGATACGCAGTATTTT. This sequence joins TRBV5-1 and TRBJ2-3; D unclear. Germline CDR1 and CDR2: SGHRS and YFSETQ. The CDR3 is 15 amino acids. The ends were cut back, 0 bases at V and 0 bases at J, with 8 bases in the middle.

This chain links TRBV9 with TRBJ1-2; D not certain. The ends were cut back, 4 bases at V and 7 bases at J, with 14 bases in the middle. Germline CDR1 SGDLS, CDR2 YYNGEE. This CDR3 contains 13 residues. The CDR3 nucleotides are TGTGCCAGCAGCCCCCGAGGAGCAACTGGCTACACCTTC. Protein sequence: CASSPRGATGYTF.

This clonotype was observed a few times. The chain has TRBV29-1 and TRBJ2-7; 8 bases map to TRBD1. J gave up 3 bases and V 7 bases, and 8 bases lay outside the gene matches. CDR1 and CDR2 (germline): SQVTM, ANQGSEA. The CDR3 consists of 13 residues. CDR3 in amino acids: CSAAGDRGYEQYF. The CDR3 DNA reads TGCAGCGCAGCGGGTGACAGGGGCTACGAGCAGTACTTC.

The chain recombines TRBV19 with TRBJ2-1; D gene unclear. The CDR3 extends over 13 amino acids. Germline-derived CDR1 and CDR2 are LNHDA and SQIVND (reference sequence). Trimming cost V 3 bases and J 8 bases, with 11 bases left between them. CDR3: CASSMLGSDEQFF. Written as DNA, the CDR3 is TGTGCCAGTAGTATGCTCGGGTCGGATGAGCAGTTCTTC.

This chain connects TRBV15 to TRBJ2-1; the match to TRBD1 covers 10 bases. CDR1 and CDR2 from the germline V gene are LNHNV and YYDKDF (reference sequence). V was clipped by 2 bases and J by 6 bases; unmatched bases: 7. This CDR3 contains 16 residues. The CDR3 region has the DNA TGTGCCACCAGCAGAACGGACAGGGGGAGTTCCAATGAGCAGTTCTTC. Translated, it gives CATSRTDRGSSNEQFF.

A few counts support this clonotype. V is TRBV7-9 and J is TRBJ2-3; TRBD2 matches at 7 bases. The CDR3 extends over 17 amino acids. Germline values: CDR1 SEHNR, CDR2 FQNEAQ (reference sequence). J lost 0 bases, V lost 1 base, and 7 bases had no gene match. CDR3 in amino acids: CASSLDASGASTDTQYF. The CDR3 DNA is TGTGCCAGCAGCTTAGACGCTAGCGGTGCTAGCACAGATACGCAGTATTTT. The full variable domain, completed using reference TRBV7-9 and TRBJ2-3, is DTGVSQNPRHKITKRGQNVTFRCDPISEHNRLYWYRQTLGQGPEFLTYFQNEAQLEKSRLLSDRFSAERPKGSFSTLEIQRTEQGDSAMYLCASSLDASGASTDTQYFGPGTRLTVL.

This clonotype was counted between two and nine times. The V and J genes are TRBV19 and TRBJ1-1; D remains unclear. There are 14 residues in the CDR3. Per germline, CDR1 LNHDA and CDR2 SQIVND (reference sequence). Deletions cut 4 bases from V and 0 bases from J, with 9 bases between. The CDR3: CASSNGIMNTEAFF. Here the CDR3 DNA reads TGTGCCAGTAGTAATGGGATCATGAACACTGAAGCTTTCTTT.

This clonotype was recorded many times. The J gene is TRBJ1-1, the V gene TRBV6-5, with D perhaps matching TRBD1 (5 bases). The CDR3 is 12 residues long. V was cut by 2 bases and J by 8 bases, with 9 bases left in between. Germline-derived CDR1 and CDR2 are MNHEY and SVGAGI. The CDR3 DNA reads TGTGCCAGCAGTTACGGGAGGGGCGAAGCTTTCTTT. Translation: CASSYGRGEAFF.

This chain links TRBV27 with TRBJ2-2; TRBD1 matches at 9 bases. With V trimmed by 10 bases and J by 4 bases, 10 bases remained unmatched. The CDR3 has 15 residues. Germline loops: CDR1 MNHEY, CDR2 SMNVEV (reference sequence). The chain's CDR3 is CATASLTGGTGELFF. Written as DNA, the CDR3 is TGTGCCACAGCAAGTCTGACAGGGGGCACCGGGGAGCTGTTTTTT.

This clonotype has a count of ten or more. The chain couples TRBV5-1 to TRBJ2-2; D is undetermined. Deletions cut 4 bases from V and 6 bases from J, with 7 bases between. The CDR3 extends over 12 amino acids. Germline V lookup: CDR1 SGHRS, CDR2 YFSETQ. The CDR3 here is CASSPAAGELFF. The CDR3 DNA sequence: TGCGCCAGCAGCCCTGCGGCCGGGGAGCTGTTTTTT.

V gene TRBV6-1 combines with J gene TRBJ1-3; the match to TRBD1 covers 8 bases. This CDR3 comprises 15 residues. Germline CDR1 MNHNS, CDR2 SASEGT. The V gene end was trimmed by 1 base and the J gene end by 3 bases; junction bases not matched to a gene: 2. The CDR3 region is CASSEGDRLGNTIYF. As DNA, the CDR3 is TGTGCCAGCAGTGAAGGGGACAGGCTTGGAAACACCATATATTTT.

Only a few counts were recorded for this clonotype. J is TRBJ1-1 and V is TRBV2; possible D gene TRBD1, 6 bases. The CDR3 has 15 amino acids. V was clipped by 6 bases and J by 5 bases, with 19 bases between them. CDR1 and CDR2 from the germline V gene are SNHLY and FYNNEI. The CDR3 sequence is CASSRPGQKGTEAFF. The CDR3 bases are TGTGCCAGCAGCCGGCCGGGACAAAAGGGGACTGAAGCTTTCTTT.

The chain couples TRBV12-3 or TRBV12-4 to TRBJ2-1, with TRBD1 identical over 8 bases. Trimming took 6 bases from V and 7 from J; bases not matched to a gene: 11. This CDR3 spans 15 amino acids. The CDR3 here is CASSFYQGAGNEQFF. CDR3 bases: TGTGCCAGCAGCTTCTACCAGGGGGCTGGGAATGAGCAGTTCTTC.

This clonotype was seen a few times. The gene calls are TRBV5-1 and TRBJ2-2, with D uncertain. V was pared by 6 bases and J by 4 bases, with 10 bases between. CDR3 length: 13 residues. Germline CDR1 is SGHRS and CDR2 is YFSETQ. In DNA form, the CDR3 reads TGCGCCAGCAAAACGGAACCCACCGGGGAGCTGTTTTTT. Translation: CASKTEPTGELFF.

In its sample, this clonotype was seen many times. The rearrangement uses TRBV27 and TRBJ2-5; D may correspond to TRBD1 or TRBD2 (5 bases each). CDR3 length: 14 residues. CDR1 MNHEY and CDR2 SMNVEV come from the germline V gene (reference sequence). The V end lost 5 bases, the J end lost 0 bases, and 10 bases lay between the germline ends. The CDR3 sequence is CASSPGTNQETQYF. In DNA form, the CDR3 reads TGTGCCAGCAGTCCCGGGACGAACCAAGAGACCCAGTACTTC.

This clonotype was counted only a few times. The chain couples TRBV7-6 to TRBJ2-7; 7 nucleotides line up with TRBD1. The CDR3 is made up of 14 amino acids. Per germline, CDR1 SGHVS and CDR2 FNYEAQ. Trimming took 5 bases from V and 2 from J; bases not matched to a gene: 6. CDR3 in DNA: TGTGCCAGCAGCGTGGGACAGCTTACCTACGAGCAGTACTTC. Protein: CASSVGQLTYEQYF. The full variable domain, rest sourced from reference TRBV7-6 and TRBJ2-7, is GAGVSQSPRYKVTKRGQDVALRCDPISGHVSLYWYRQALGQGPEFLTYFNYEAQQDKSGLPNDRFSAERPEGSISTLTIQRTEQRDSAMYRCASSVGQLTYEQYFGPGTRLTVT.

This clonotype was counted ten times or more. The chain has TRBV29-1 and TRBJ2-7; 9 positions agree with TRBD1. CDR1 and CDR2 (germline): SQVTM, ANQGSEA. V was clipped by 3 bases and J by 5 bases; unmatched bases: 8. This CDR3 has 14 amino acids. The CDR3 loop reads CSVDSGQGINEQYF. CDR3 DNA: TGCAGCGTTGATTCGGGACAGGGTATCAACGAGCAGTACTTC.

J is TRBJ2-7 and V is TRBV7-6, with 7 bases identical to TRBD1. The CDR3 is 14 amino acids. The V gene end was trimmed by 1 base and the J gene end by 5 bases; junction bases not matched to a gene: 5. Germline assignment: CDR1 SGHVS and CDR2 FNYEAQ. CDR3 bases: TGTGCCAGCAGCTTAGGGAGGACAGGCCACGAGCAGTACGTC. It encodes CASSLGRTGHEQYV.

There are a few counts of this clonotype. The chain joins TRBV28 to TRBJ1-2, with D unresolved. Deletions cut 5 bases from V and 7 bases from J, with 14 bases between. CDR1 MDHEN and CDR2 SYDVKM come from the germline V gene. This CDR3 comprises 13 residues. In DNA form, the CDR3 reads TGTGCCAGCAGTCTCCGAGGGAACGCTGGCTACACCTTC. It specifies CASSLRGNAGYTF.

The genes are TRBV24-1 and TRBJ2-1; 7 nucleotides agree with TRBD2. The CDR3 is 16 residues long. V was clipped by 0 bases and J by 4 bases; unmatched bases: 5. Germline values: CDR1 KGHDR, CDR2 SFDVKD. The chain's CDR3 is CATSDLSGGGYNEQFF. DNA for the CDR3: TGTGCCACCAGTGATTTGTCCGGGGGAGGGTACAATGAGCAGTTCTTC.

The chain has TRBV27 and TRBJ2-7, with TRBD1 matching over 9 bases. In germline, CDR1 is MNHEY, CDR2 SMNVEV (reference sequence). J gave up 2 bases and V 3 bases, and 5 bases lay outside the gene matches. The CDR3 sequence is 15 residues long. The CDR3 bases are TGTGCCAGCAGTTTGGGACAGGGATCTCCCTACGAGCAGTACTTC. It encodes CASSLGQGSPYEQYF.